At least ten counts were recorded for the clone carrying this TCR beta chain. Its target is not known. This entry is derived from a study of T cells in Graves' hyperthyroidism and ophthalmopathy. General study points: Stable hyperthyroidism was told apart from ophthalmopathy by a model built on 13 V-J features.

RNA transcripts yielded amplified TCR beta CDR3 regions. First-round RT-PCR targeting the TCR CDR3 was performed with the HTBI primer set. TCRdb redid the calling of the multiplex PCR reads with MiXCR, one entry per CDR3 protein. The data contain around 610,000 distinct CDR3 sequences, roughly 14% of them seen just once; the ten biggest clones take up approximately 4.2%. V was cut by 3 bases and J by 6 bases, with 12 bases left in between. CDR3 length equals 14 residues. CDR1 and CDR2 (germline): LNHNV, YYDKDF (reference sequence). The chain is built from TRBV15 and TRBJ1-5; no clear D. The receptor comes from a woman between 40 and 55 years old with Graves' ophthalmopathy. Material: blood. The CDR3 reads CATSSGKWGQPQHF. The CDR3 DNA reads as TGTGCCACCAGCAGTGGGAAATGGGGTCAGCCCCAGCATTTT.